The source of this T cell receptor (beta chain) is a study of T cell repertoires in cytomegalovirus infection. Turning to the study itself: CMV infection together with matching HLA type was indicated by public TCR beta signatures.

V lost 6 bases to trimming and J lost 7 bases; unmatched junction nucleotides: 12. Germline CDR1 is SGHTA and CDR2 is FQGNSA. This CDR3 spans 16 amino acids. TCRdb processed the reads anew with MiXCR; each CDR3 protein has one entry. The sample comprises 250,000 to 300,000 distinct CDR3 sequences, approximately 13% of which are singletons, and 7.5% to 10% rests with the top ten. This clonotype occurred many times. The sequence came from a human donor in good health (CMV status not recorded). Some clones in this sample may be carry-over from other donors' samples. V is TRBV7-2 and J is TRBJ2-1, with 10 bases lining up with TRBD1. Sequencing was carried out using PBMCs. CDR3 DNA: TGTGCCAGCAGTGATAGACAGGGGGCTTCGTGGAATGAGCAGTTCTTC. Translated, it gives CASSDRQGASWNEQFF.